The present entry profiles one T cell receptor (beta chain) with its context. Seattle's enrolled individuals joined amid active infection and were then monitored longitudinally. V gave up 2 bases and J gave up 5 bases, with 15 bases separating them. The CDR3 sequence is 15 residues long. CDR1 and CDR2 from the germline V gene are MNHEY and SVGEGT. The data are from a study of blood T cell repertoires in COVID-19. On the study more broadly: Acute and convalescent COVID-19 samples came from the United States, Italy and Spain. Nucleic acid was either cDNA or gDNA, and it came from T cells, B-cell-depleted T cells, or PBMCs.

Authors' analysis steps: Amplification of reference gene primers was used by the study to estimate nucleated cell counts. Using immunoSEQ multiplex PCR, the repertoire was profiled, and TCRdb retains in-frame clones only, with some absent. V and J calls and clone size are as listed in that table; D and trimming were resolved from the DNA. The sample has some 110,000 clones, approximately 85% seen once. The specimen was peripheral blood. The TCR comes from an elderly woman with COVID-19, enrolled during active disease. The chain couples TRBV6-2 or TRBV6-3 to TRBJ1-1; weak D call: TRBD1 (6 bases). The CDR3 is CASSYNPGQRTEAFF. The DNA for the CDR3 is TGTGCCAGCAGTTACAACCCGGGACAACGAACTGAAGCTTTCTTT.